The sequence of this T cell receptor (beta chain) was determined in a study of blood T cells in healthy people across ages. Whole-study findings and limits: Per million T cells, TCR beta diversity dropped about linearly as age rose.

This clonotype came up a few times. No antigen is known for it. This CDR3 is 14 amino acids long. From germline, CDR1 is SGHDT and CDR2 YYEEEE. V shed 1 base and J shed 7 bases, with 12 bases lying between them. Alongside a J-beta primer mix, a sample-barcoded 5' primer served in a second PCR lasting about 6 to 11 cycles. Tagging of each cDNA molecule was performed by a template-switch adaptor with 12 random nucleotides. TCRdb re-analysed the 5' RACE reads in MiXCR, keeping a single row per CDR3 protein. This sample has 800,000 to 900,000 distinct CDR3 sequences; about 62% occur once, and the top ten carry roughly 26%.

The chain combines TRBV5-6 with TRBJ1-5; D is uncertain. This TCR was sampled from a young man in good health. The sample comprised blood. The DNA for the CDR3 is TGTGCCAGCAGCTTGTGGCCGAAGACCCAGCCCCAGCATTTT. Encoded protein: CASSLWPKTQPQHF.